This T cell receptor beta chain was profiled in a study of cytomegalovirus exposure and HLA in healthy donors. Study details: Some 85 million unique TCRs, all from HLA-typed donors, were included in an early release of the data.

As concerns this clone: Its antigen remains unidentified.

Germline V gene lookup returns CDR1 DFQATT and CDR2 SNEGSKA (reference sequence). Trimming took off 6 bases at V and 2 bases at J, with 8 bases between the two ends. The CDR3 totals 11 residues. PCR involved 60 Vbeta and 13 Jbeta primers. Under the authors' procedure: Unique TCR beta chains numbered approximately 80 million in a later analysis, with roughly 10 million shared. Assay used: immunoSEQ multiplex PCR; TCRdb lists only in-frame clones, some missing. The V and J calls and the clone size are those of that table, but D and trimming were determined from the DNA. This sample has roughly 190,000 clones, with roughly nine tenths found just once. Study-wide points: The authors enumerated over 150 TCR beta chains as linked to cytomegalovirus.

The V call is TRBV20-1, the J call TRBJ2-7, with D tentatively TRBD1 (5 bases). Sequenced input: PBMCs. This clonotype was sampled from a boy under 10 years old in good health and CMV-seronegative. Here the CDR3 reads CSAQGPYEQYF. The DNA of the CDR3 is TGCAGTGCCCAGGGTCCCTACGAGCAGTACTTC.